The T cell receptor beta chain under discussion was sequenced for a study of blood T cell repertoires in COVID-19. For the study at large: Acute and convalescent COVID-19 specimens originated in the United States, Italy and Spain.

CDR1 and CDR2 (germline): MGHRA, YSYEKL. The CDR3 sequence is 14 residues long. Trimming removed 0 bases from V and 9 bases from J; junction bases left unmatched: 8. No more than 2 weeks before study entry, exposed participants had met a case of COVID-19. This clone came up once. Original processing methods: Reference gene primers were amplified, and this amplification served to estimate nucleated cell counts. Generated by immunoSEQ multiplex PCR, the TCRdb table keeps only in-frame clones and is missing some. V and J calls and clone size are copied from that table; D and trimming were computed from the DNA. The table includes some 190,000 clones, approximately 80% detected once.

The chain employs TRBV4-1 and TRBJ2-7, with 7 bases aligning to TRBD2. Sample: PBMCs or T cells enriched from blood (not recorded which). The clonotype was recovered from a man between 60 and 75 years old who had been exposed to COVID-19. CDR3 sequence (DNA): TGCGCCAGCAGCCAAGAGTCCGGGTTAGCGGGGCAGTACTTC. Translated, it gives CASSQESGLAGQYF.